Listed below are T cell receptor beta chains from one sample, sequenced in a study of beta chain features in type 1 diabetes. Profiling relied on immunoSEQ multiplex PCR, and the TCRdb table lists in-frame clones only, not all of them. Seen here are around 240,000 clones, 68% observed once, and the top ten hold around 0.057%. Specimen: naive CD4+ T cells from blood. All receptors come from a man aged 25 to 45 in good health. The CDR3 runs from the conserved cysteine through the conserved F or W. Each record gives: clone size, J gene, D gene, V gene, CDR3 DNA, CDR3 protein. The D gene is left open where the match is weak. The size field is filled for only some rows; it gives once, few, many or a size class.

size: -
J: TRBJ2-2
D: -
V: TRBV7-9
DNA: TGTGCCAGCACCCAGGGGCTAGCGGCGAACACCGGGGAGCTGTTTTTT
CDR3: CASTQGLAANTGELFF

size: -
J: TRBJ2-1
D: -
V: TRBV7-9
DNA: TGTGCCAGCAGCTTAGCCCAGGCCAATGAGCAGTTCTTC
CDR3: CASSLAQANEQFF

size: -
J: TRBJ2-2
D: -
V: TRBV5-1
DNA: TGCGCCAGCAGCTTGGATGTCACCGGGGAGCTGTTTTTT
CDR3: CASSLDVTGELFF

size: once
J: TRBJ2-5
D: TRBD1
V: TRBV30
DNA: TGTGCCTACGGGACAGGGGGCGGAGAGACCCAGTACTTC
CDR3: CAYGTGGGETQYF

size: few
J: TRBJ2-1
D: -
V: TRBV29-1
DNA: TGCAGCGTTGTGTCGGTCCCCGCCTACAATGAGCAGTTCTTC
CDR3: CSVVSVPAYNEQFF

size: -
J: TRBJ2-1
D: -
V: TRBV2
DNA: TGTGCCAGCAGTGAACCTAAAGGGAGAAGGAAGTTCTTC
CDR3: CASSEPKGRRKFF

size: -
J: TRBJ2-3
D: -
V: TRBV30
DNA: TGTGCCTGGAGTTCAGGACGGCCTGGCGGTACGCAGTATTTT
CDR3: CAWSSGRPGGTQYF

size: -
J: TRBJ1-5
D: -
V: TRBV30
DNA: TGTGCCTGGAGTAATGTGATGACTAGCAATCAGCCCCAGCATTTT
CDR3: CAWSNVMTSNQPQHF

size: -
J: TRBJ1-5
D: -
V: TRBV5-6
DNA: TGTGCCAGCAGCCGGGACGGCAGGCCCAATCAGCCCCAGCATTTT
CDR3: CASSRDGRPNQPQHF

size: -
J: TRBJ2-3
D: -
V: TRBV29-1
DNA: TGCAGCGTTGAGTCCGGCACAGATACGCAGTATTTT
CDR3: CSVESGTDTQYF

size: -
J: TRBJ2-3
D: -
V: TRBV5-4
DNA: TGTGCCAGCAGCTCATCGACGGGCACAGATACGCAGTATTTT
CDR3: CASSSSTGTDTQYF

size: -
J: TRBJ2-7
D: TRBD1
V: TRBV29-1
DNA: TGCAGCGCCTTTGACGGGACAGGTCCCTACGAGCAGTACTTC
CDR3: CSAFDGTGPYEQYF

size: -
J: TRBJ2-7
D: TRBD1
V: TRBV9
DNA: TGTGCCAGCAGCACCGGCGACCTGGACAGGGTCGAGCAGTACTTC
CDR3: CASSTGDLDRVEQYF